The next 22 T cell receptor beta chains were all read from a single sample in a study of blood T cell repertoires in COVID-19. Produced via immunoSEQ multiplex PCR; TCRdb's table is partial and in-frame only. The sample contains some 110,000 clones, roughly 76% of which appear only once. Sequenced sample: peripheral blood. These receptors all come from a woman in her seventies with acute or convalescent COVID-19.

This chain joins TRBV11-3 and TRBJ2-7, with a tentative D call TRBD2 (6 bases). Germline CDR1 is SGHNT and CDR2 is YENEEA. This CDR3 region has 13 residues. The V end was cut by 1 base, the J end by 2 bases, with 6 bases between. The DNA of the CDR3 is TGTGCCAGCAGCTTAGGCGGGACCTACGAGCAGTACTTC. Translated, it gives CASSLGGTYEQYF.

This chain joins TRBV7-8 and TRBJ2-7; D gene unclear. Germline-derived CDR1 and CDR2 are SGHVS and FQNEAQ. The V end was cut by 1 base, the J end by 2 bases, with 12 bases between. This CDR3 is built from 15 residues. The DNA for the CDR3 is TGTGCCAGCAGCTTAGTGGGCCCTAAGGCCTACGAGCAGTACTTC. Residues: CASSLVGPKAYEQYF.

The chain is built from TRBV14 and TRBJ1-2; 10 bases agree with TRBD1. The germline CDR1 and CDR2 sequences are SGHDN and FVKESK. V gave up 5 bases and J gave up 5 bases; unmatched junction bases: 5. The CDR3 spans 14 residues. The CDR3 region has the DNA TGTGCCAGCAGCTTCGGGACAGGGGATTATGGCTACACCTTC. It translates to CASSFGTGDYGYTF.

This clone turned up a few times. This sequence joins TRBV30 and TRBJ1-2, with D hard to call. V was trimmed by 0 bases and J by 7 bases, leaving 9 bases between them. CDR3 length: 12 residues. Germline CDR1 GTSNPN, CDR2 SVGIG (reference sequence). The CDR3 coding sequence is TGTGCCTGGAGTGTACAGTTTGGTGGCTACACCTTC. This codes for CAWSVQFGGYTF. The complete variable domain, with remaining parts taken from reference TRBV30 and TRBJ1-2, reads SQTIHQWPATLVQPVGSPLSLECTVEGTSNPNLYWYRQAAGRGLQLLFYSVGIGQISSEVPQNLSASRPQDRQFILSSKKLLLSDSGFYLCAWSVQFGGYTFGSGTRLTVV.

This chain uses TRBV24-1 with TRBJ2-5; 8 bases are shared with TRBD1. With V trimmed by 5 bases and J by 5 bases, 15 bases remained unmatched. CDR1 is KGHDR and CDR2 is SFDVKD in the germline V gene. The CDR3 totals 17 residues. The CDR3: CATSAPSGQGELETQYF. CDR3 nucleotide sequence: TGTGCCACCAGTGCCCCCTCAGGACAGGGAGAGCTCGAGACCCAGTACTTC.

The chain is built from TRBV24-1 and TRBJ1-2, with D possibly matching TRBD1 (6 bases). Trimming shortened V by 0 bases and J by 1 base, and 8 bases separated the two germline ends. The germline V gene encodes CDR1 KGHDR and CDR2 SFDVKD. The CDR3 is 15 amino acids. The chain's CDR3 is CATSDLLQGNYGYTF. The CDR3 DNA is TGTGCCACCAGTGATTTGTTACAGGGTAACTATGGCTACACCTTC.

This clone is classed as medium-sized. The chain employs TRBV10-2 and TRBJ1-5; no definite D call. Trimming pared 0 bases from V and 3 bases from J, leaving 6 bases between. The CDR3 contains 14 residues. The germline V gene encodes CDR1 WSHSY and CDR2 SAAADI. Written as DNA, the CDR3 is TGCGCCAGCAGTGAGTCCGGGTTCAATCAGCCCCAGCATTTT. Its translation: CASSESGFNQPQHF.

The chain has TRBV24-1 and TRBJ1-2, with D uncertain. V was pared by 4 bases and J by 5 bases, with 16 bases between. This CDR3 has 15 amino acids. The germline gives CDR1 KGHDR, CDR2 SFDVKD. The CDR3 DNA reads TGTGCCACCAGTGAGGGAGACACGTCGGTTTATGGCTACACCTTC. It is translated as CATSEGDTSVYGYTF.

This clone was observed a handful of times. The chain combines TRBV27 with TRBJ2-5, with a tentative D call TRBD1 (6 bases). The CDR3 extends over 9 amino acids. Trimming left V 10 bases short and J 10 bases short, with 10 bases between. Germline CDR1 MNHEY, CDR2 SMNVEV (reference sequence). The CDR3 DNA is TGTGCCACCCCAGGGGTCCAGTACTTC. Translating it yields CATPGVQYF.

The chain links TRBV5-1 to TRBJ2-5, with TRBD1 matching over 9 bases. V lost 4 bases, J lost 4 bases, and 8 bases stayed unmatched. The germline gives CDR1 SGHRS, CDR2 YFSETQ. The CDR3 extends over 15 amino acids. CDR3 protein: CASSPAAGQGETQYF. The CDR3 DNA follows: TGCGCCAGCAGCCCGGCGGCGGGACAGGGAGAGACCCAGTACTTC.

This chain's CDR3 is CASSPSRGRSSYNEQFF. The CDR3, as DNA: TGTGCCAGCAGCCCCTCGCGGGGGAGGAGCTCCTACAATGAGCAGTTCTTC. The J gene is TRBJ2-1, the V gene TRBV7-2; 7 nucleotides agree with TRBD2. CDR1 SGHTA and CDR2 FQGNSA come from the germline V gene. Trimming removed 5 bases from V and 0 bases from J; junction bases left unmatched: 10. This CDR3 contains 17 residues.

J is TRBJ2-3 and V is TRBV30, with 9 positions matching TRBD2. CDR1 is GTSNPN, CDR2 SVGIG, per germline (reference sequence). This CDR3 region has 13 residues. Trimming removed 8 bases from V and 6 bases from J; junction bases left unmatched: 9. The CDR3 DNA reads TGTGCCGCCTCAGCGGGGGGATTTGATACGCAGTATTTT. It is translated as CAASAGGFDTQYF.

The rearrangement joins TRBV5-4 to TRBJ2-1; 11 positions match TRBD2. The junction had 11 bases not matched to a gene; V was cut back by 9 bases and J by 9 bases. The CDR3 contains 14 residues. CDR1 is SGHNT and CDR2 is YYREEE in the germline V gene (reference sequence). CDR3 in amino acids: CATRGSGGVSEQFF. The CDR3 coding sequence is TGTGCCACCCGAGGTAGCGGGGGGGTTAGTGAGCAGTTCTTC.

The J gene is TRBJ2-7, the V gene TRBV5-1; D is perhaps TRBD2 (6 bases). The CDR3 extends over 13 amino acids. V lost 4 bases to trimming and J lost 9 bases, with 17 bases between them. CDR1 and CDR2 from the germline V gene are SGHRS and YFSETQ. The CDR3 protein is CASSLLGGSVQYF. The CDR3 coding sequence is TGCGCCAGCAGCCTTCTCGGGGGAAGTGTGCAGTACTTC. The full variable domain, with the rest looked up from reference TRBV5-1 and TRBJ2-7, is KAGVTQTPRYLIKTRGQQVTLSCSPISGHRSVSWYQQTPGQGLQFLFEYFSETQRNKGNFPGRFSGRQFSNSRSEMNVSTLELGDSALYLCASSLLGGSVQYFGPGTRLTVT.

V gene TRBV18 combines with J gene TRBJ2-1; 8 bases map to TRBD2. This CDR3 has 14 residues. Germline assignment: CDR1 KGHSH and CDR2 LQKENI. V lost 5 bases and J lost 7; bases outside the gene matches: 7. CDR3 protein: CASSSREGRNEQFF. In nucleotides, the CDR3 is TGTGCCAGCTCATCTCGGGAGGGTAGGAATGAGCAGTTCTTC.

The V call is TRBV7-6, the J call TRBJ2-7, with D perhaps matching TRBD2 (6 bases). Germline V gene sequence: CDR1 SGHVS, CDR2 FNYEAQ. The CDR3 totals 14 residues. V gave up 1 base and J gave up 7 bases, with 14 bases separating them. Here the CDR3 DNA reads TGTGCCAGCAGCTTAGGGCGGGAAGGAAGGGAGCAGTACTTC. Protein: CASSLGREGREQYF.

V usage is TRBV7-9 and J usage is TRBJ2-7; maybe TRBD1 (5 bases). Trimming took off 2 bases at V and 5 bases at J, with 10 bases between the two ends. Germline V gene lookup returns CDR1 SEHNR and CDR2 FQNEAQ (reference sequence). This CDR3 contains 13 residues. The CDR3 is CASSLRGRDEQYF. The CDR3, as DNA: TGTGCCAGCAGCTTAAGGGGCAGGGACGAGCAGTACTTC.

This clone was picked up one time. The chain has TRBV6-5 and TRBJ2-7; 7 nucleotides match TRBD1. In germline, CDR1 is MNHEY, CDR2 SVGAGI. This CDR3 is built from 14 residues. V lost 1 base and J lost 3; bases outside the gene matches: 3. The CDR3 region has the DNA TGTGCCAGCAGTTACTTTTCAGGGGGCTACGAGCAGTACTTC. Its translation: CASSYFSGGYEQYF.

This rearrangement joins TRBV18 to TRBJ1-1; no clear D gene. V lost 5 bases to trimming and J lost 1 base, with 8 bases between them. The germline V gene encodes CDR1 KGHSH and CDR2 LQKENI. This CDR3 contains 13 residues. The DNA of the CDR3 is TGTGCCAGCTCAACGCGGGCGAACACTGAAGCTTTCTTT. Translation: CASSTRANTEAFF.

V and J are TRBV4-3 and TRBJ1-1; D may be TRBD1 (5 bases). Germline CDR1 LGHNA, CDR2 YSLEER. Trimming left V 0 bases short and J 4 bases short, with 15 bases between. The CDR3 is 16 amino acids. The CDR3 loop reads CASSQDRGGWPTEAFF. The CDR3 DNA reads TGCGCCAGCAGCCAAGATCGGGGGGGGTGGCCCACTGAAGCTTTCTTT.

This rearrangement joins TRBV30 to TRBJ2-3; perhaps TRBD1 as D (5 bases). Germline V lookup: CDR1 GTSNPN, CDR2 SVGIG (reference sequence). Between the trimmed V and J ends, which lost 0 bases and 2 bases, there was a span of 12 bases. This CDR3 is 15 amino acids long. The DNA for the CDR3 is TGTGCCTGGAGTGTCAGGGTAGGGGTCACAGATACGCAGTATTTT. Translating it yields CAWSVRVGVTDTQYF. Together with reference TRBV30 and TRBJ2-3, the CDR3 gives the full variable domain: SQTIHQWPATLVQPVGSPLSLECTVEGTSNPNLYWYRQAAGRGLQLLFYSVGIGQISSEVPQNLSASRPQDRQFILSSKKLLLSDSGFYLCAWSVRVGVTDTQYFGPGTRLTVL.

V is TRBV3-1 (or the pseudogene TRBV3-2) and J is TRBJ2-3, with 9 nucleotides matching TRBD2. Trimming removed 3 bases from V and 5 bases from J; junction bases left unmatched: 6. This CDR3 is 15 amino acids long. Germline values: CDR1 LGHDT, CDR2 YNNKEL (reference sequence). The CDR3 DNA reads as TGTGCCAGCAGCCAGCGGGGGGGCCAATTAGATACGCAGTATTTT. Translated, it gives CASSQRGGQLDTQYF.